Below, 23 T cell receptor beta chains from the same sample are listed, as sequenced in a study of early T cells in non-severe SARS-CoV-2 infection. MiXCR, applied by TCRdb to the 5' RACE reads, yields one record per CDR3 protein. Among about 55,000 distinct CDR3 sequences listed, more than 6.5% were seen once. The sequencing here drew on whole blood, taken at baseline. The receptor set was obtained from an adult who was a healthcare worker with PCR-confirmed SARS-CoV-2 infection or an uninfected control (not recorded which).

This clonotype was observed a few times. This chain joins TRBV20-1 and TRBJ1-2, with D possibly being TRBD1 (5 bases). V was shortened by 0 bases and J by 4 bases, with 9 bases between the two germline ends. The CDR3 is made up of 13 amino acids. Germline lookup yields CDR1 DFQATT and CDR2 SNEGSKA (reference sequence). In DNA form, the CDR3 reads TGCAGTGCTAGAGATCGGGGCACCTATGGCTACACCTTC. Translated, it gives CSARDRGTYGYTF.

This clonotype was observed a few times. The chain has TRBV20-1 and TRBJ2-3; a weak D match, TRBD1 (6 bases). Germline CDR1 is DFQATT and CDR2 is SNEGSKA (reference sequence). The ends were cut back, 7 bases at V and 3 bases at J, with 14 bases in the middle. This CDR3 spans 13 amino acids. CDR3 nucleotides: TGCAGTGTCCAGGGACAAGGTACAGATACGCAGTATTTT. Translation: CSVQGQGTDTQYF.

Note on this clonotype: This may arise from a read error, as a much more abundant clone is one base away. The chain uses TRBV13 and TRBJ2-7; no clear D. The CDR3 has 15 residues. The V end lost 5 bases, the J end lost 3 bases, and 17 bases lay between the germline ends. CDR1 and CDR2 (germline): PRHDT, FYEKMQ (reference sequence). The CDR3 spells CASSAPHRDLYEQYF. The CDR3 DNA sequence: TGTGCCAGCAGCGCCCCCCACAGAGACCTCTACGAGCAGTACTTC.

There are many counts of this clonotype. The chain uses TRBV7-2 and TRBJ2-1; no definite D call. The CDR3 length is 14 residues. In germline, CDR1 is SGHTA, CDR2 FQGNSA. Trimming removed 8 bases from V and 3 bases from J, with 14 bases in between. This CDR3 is CASRPGADYNEQFF. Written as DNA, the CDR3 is TGTGCCAGCCGCCCGGGCGCTGACTACAATGAGCAGTTCTTC.

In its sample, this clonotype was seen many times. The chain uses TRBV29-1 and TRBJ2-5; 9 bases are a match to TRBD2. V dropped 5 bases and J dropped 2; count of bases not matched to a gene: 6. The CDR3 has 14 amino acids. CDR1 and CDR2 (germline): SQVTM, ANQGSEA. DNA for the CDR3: TGCAGCGTTCAGCGGGGGGCAGCTCAAGAGACCCAGTACTTC. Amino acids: CSVQRGAAQETQYF.

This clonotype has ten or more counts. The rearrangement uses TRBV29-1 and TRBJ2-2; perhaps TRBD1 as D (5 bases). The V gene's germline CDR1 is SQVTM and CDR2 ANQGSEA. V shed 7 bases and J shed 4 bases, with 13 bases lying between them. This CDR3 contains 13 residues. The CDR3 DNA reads TGCAGCGCCGAGAGTAGGGGCACCGGGGAGCTGTTTTTT. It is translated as CSAESRGTGELFF.

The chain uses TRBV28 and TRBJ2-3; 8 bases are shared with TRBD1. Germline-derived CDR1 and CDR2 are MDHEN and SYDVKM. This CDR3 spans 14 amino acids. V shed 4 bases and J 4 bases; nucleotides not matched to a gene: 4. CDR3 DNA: TGTGCCAGCAGTTCCCCAGGGGGCCCAGATACGCAGTATTTT. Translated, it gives CASSSPGGPDTQYF.

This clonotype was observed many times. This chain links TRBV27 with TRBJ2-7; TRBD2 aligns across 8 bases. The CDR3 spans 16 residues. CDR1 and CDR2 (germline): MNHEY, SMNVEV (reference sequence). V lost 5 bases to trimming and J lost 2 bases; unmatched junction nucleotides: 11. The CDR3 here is CASSLRGSGVPYEQYF. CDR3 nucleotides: TGTGCCAGCAGTCTCCGCGGTAGCGGGGTACCCTACGAGCAGTACTTC.

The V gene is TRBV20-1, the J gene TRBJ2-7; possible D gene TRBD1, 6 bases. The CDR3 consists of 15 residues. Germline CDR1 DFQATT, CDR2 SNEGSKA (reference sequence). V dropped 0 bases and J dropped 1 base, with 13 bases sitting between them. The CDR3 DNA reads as TGCAGTGCTAGAGAGACCGGGACACTTTCCTACGAGCAGTACTTC. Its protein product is CSARETGTLSYEQYF.

CDR3 region: CAWSRAGRAFF. In DNA, the CDR3 is TGTGCCTGGAGTAGAGCAGGGAGGGCTTTCTTT. This rearrangement joins TRBV30 to TRBJ1-1; possible D gene TRBD1, 5 bases. V lost 2 bases and J 11 bases, leaving 12 bases between the germline ends. The CDR3 length is 11 residues. Germline assignment: CDR1 GTSNPN and CDR2 SVGIG (reference sequence).

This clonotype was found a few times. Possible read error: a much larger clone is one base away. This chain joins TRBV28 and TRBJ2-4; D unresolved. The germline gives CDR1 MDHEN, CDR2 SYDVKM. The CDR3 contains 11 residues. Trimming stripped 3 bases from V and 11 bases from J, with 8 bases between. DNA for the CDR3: TGTGCCAGCAGTTTCCCGGGCTTTCAGTACTTC. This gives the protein CASSFPGFQYF.

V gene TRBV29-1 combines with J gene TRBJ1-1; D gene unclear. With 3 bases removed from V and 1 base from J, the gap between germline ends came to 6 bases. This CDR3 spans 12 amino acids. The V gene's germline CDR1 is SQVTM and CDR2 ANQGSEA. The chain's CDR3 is CSVDITNTEAFF. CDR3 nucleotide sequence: TGCAGCGTTGACATAACGAACACTGAAGCTTTCTTT. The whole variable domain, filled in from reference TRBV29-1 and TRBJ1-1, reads SAVISQKPSRDICQRGTSLTIQCQVDSQVTMMFWYRQQPGQSLTLIATANQGSEATYESGFVIDKFPISRPNLTFSTLTVSNMSPEDSSIYLCSVDITNTEAFFGQGTRLTVV.

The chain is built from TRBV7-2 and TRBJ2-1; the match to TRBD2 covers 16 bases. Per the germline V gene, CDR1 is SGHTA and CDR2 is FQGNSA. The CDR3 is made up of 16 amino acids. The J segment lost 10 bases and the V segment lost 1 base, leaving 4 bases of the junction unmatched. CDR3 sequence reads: CASSLVGTSGGDEQFF. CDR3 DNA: TGTGCCAGCAGCTTAGTAGGGACTAGCGGGGGGGACGAGCAGTTCTTC.

CDR3 bases: TGTGCCAGCAGTTACGGGACAGGGAGGAACACCATATATTTT. Protein: CASSYGTGRNTIYF. The V call is TRBV6-5, the J call TRBJ1-3; TRBD1 matches 9 bases. The CDR3 extends over 14 amino acids. Per germline, CDR1 MNHEY and CDR2 SVGAGI. Trimming removed 2 bases from V and 7 bases from J; junction bases left unmatched: 3.

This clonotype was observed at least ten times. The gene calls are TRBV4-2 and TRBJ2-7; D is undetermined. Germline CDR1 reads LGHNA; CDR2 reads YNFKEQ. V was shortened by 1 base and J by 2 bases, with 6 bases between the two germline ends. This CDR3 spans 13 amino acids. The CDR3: CASSQARTYEQYF. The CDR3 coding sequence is TGTGCCAGCAGCCAAGCTAGGACCTACGAGCAGTACTTC.

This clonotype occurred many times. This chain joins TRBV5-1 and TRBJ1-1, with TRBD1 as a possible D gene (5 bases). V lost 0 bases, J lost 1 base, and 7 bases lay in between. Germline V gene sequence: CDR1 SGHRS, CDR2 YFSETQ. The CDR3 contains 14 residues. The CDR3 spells CASSLGGANTEAFF. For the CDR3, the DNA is TGCGCCAGCAGCTTGGGTGGGGCGAACACTGAAGCTTTCTTT. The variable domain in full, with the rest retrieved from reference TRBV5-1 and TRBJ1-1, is KAGVTQTPRYLIKTRGQQVTLSCSPISGHRSVSWYQQTPGQGLQFLFEYFSETQRNKGNFPGRFSGRQFSNSRSEMNVSTLELGDSALYLCASSLGGANTEAFFGQGTRLTVV.

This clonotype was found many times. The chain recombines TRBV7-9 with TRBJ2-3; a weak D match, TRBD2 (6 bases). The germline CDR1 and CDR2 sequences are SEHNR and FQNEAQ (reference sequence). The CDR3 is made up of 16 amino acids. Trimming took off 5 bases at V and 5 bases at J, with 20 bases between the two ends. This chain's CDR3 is CASSPAPSEGLDTQYF. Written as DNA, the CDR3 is TGTGCCAGCAGCCCGGCGCCTAGCGAGGGTTTAGATACGCAGTATTTT.

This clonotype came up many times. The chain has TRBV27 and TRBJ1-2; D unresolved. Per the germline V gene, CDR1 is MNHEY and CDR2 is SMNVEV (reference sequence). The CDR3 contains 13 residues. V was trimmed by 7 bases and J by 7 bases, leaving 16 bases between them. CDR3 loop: CASKLNVGSGYTF. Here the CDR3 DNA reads TGTGCCAGCAAGCTAAACGTGGGGAGTGGCTACACCTTC.

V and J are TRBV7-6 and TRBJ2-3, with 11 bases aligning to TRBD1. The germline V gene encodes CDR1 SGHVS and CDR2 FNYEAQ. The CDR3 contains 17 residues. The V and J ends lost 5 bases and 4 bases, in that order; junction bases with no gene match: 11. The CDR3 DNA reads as TGTGCCAGCAGCCAATCACGAGGACAGGGGGCCTCAGATACGCAGTATTTT. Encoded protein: CASSQSRGQGASDTQYF.

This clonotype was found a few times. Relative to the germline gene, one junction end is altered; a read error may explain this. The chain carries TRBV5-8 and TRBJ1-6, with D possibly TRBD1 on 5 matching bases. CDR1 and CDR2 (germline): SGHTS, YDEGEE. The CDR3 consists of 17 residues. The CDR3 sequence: CASSLNQGGSYNSPLHF. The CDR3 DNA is TGTGCCAGCAGCTTAAATCAGGGAGGCTCCTATAATTCACCCCTCCATTTT. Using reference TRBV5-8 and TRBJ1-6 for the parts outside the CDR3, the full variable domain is EAGVTQSPTHLIKTRGQQATLRCSPISGHTSVYWYQQALGLGLQFLLWYDEGEERNRGNFPPRFSGRQFPNYSSELNVNALELEDSALYLCASSLNQGGSYNSPLHFGNGTRLTVT.

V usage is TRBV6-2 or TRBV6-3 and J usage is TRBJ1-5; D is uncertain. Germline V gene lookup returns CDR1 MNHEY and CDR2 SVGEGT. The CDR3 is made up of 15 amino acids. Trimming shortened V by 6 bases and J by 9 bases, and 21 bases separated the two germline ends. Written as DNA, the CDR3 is TGTGCCAGCAGGGTGGTAGTGCCGATACTAGGGCCCCAGCATTTT. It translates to CASRVVVPILGPQHF.

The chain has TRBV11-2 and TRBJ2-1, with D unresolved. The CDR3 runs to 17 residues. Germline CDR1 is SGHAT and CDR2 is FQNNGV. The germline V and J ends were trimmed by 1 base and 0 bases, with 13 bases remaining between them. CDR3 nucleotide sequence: TGTGCCAGCAGCTTAGTAGCCCGCCAGAGCTCCTACAATGAGCAGTTCTTC. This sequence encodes CASSLVARQSSYNEQFF.

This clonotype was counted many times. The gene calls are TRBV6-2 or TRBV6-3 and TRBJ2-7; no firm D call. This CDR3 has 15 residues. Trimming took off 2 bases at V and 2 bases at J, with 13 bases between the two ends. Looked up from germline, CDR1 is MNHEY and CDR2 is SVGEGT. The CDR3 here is CASSYDRAETYEQYF. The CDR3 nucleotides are TGTGCCAGCAGTTACGACCGGGCAGAAACCTACGAGCAGTACTTC.